Sequencing of this T cell receptor (beta chain) was carried out in a study of CD8+ T cells in alopecia areata. Study-level results: Higher clonality was seen in lesional scalp than in normal scalp, especially in alopecia totalis/universalis. Sequenced scalp T cells also include alphabeta T cells resident in normal skin. Administration of tofacitinib significantly diminished scalp clonality and expanded CD8+ clones within the top 100.

The treatment is: oral pan-JAK inhibitor, 5-10 mg twice daily. Sorted out of PBMCs were CD4+ T cells and CD8+ T cells. This clone occurred a few times. Its antigen remains unidentified. Investigators isolated RNA and reverse transcribed it into cDNA to act as the sequencing template. This table comes from immunoSEQ multiplex PCR, and its TCRdb copy is limited to in-frame clones, with some not included. The sample holds 150,000 to 200,000 clones, about three fifths seen once. Sequenced material: CD4+ T cells sorted from blood, taken around week 50, from a patient treated with tofacitinib. The TCR comes from a human donor with alopecia areata.

CDR3 sequence: CSVGAPRGATDTQYF. The CDR3 DNA reads as TGCAGCGTTGGGGCCCCGCGGGGGGCCACAGATACGCAGTATTTT. J is TRBJ2-3 and V is TRBV29-1; 8 bases match TRBD2. The CDR3 contains 15 residues. The germline CDR1 and CDR2 sequences are SQVTM and ANQGSEA. With V trimmed by 4 bases and J by 2 bases, 8 bases remained unmatched.